These T cell receptor beta chains were read from a single sample in a study of blood T cell repertoires in COVID-19. Some clones are missing from TCRdb's copy, which holds only in-frame ones; the method was immunoSEQ multiplex PCR. The repertoire holds some 230,000 clones, with approximately 84% as singletons. The sequenced material came from PBMCs or T cells enriched from blood (not recorded which). The receptors were gathered from a man aged 40-49 years who had recovered from COVID-19. Each CDR3 is given with its conserved first and last residue. D genes are given only for firm matches. Rows give clone size only sometimes, using once, few, many, or a class for an expanded clone.

clone size	J gene	V gene	D gene	CDR3 protein	CDR3 DNA
NA	TRBJ2-7	TRBV30	TRBD2	CAWRLGLAGYEQYF	TGTGCCTGGAGATTGGGACTAGCGGGCTACGAGCAGTACTTC
once	TRBJ1-1	TRBV5-1	TRBD1	CASRPLTGGATEAFF	TGCGCCAGCAGGCCCCTGACAGGGGGCGCGACTGAAGCTTTCTTT
NA	TRBJ2-3	TRBV5-1	NA	CASSYSGDPSTDTQYF	TGCGCCAGCAGCTACTCGGGGGATCCGAGCACAGATACGCAGTATTTT
NA	TRBJ2-7	TRBV28	TRBD1	CASRPGQSAYEQYF	TGTGCCAGCAGGCCGGGACAGTCAGCCTACGAGCAGTACTTC
NA	TRBJ2-6	TRBV27	TRBD1	CASSLLQGATGANVLTF	TGTGCCAGCAGTTTATTGCAGGGGGCGACCGGGGCCAACGTCCTGACTTTC
NA	TRBJ2-3	TRBV6-2/TRBV6-3	TRBD2	CASSNSYGLAGPDTQYF	TGTGCCAGCAGTAATTCTTACGGGCTAGCGGGGCCTGATACGCAGTATTTT
NA	TRBJ1-2	TRBV5-1	NA	CASSTDTFYGYTF	TGCGCCAGCAGCACGGACACTTTCTATGGCTACACCTTC
few	TRBJ1-1	TRBV19	NA	CARRGGIVNTEAFF	TGTGCCAGGCGGGGGGGGATAGTAAACACTGAAGCTTTCTTT
many	TRBJ2-2	TRBV28	TRBD2	CASKDRDRLAGGAGELFF	TGTGCCAGCAAGGACAGGGACCGACTAGCGGGAGGGGCCGGGGAGCTGTTTTTT
NA	TRBJ2-7	TRBV5-1	NA	CASSLVAGSYEQYF	TGCGCCAGCAGCTTGGTGGCGGGAAGCTACGAGCAGTACTTC
NA	TRBJ2-3	TRBV7-8	TRBD1	CASSPRQGEDTQYF	TGTGCCAGCAGCCCCCGACAGGGGGAGGATACGCAGTATTTT
NA	TRBJ1-5	TRBV5-4	NA	CASTFSQPQHF	TGTGCCAGCACCTTCAGTCAGCCCCAGCATTTT
NA	TRBJ1-1	TRBV5-1	NA	CASSRTAQNTEAFF	TGCGCCAGCAGCAGGACAGCACAGAACACTGAAGCTTTCTTT
NA	TRBJ1-4	TRBV4-2	NA	CASSRDLNEKLFF	TGTGCCAGCAGCCGAGACCTTAATGAAAAACTGTTTTTT
few	TRBJ2-5	TRBV3-1/TRBV3-2	NA	CASLDTYQETQYF	TGTGCCAGCCTCGACACATACCAAGAGACCCAGTACTTC
NA	TRBJ1-6	TRBV19	NA	CASSIQTDNSPLHF	TGTGCCAGTAGTATTCAGACAGATAATTCACCCCTCCACTTT
NA	TRBJ2-3	TRBV5-1	TRBD2	CASSSGLAGEDTQYF	TGCGCCAGCAGCTCCGGACTAGCGGGAGAAGATACGCAGTATTTT
NA	TRBJ1-3	TRBV18	TRBD1	CASSPLTVPGQGPKGNTIYF	TGTGCCAGCTCACCCCTTACCGTCCCGGGACAGGGACCGAAGGGAAACACCATATATTTT
NA	TRBJ1-5	TRBV28	NA	CASSLGGYGNQPQHF	TGTGCCAGCAGTTTAGGGGGCTATGGCAATCAGCCCCAGCATTTT
NA	TRBJ1-2	TRBV5-1	TRBD1	CASSLAGQEGYGYTF	TGCGCCAGCAGCTTGGCAGGACAGGAGGGGTATGGCTACACCTTC
NA	TRBJ1-1	TRBV5-6	NA	CASSLVTAVMNTEAFF	TGTGCCAGCAGCTTGGTGACTGCGGTGATGAACACTGAAGCTTTCTTT
NA	TRBJ2-7	TRBV5-6	NA	CASSVGGGNILGEQYF	TGTGCCAGCAGCGTGGGAGGCGGGAACATCCTGGGTGAGCAGTACTTC
NA	TRBJ2-7	TRBV27	TRBD1	CASRYYTGAKYEQYF	TGTGCCAGCAGATATTACACAGGGGCTAAATACGAGCAGTACTTC